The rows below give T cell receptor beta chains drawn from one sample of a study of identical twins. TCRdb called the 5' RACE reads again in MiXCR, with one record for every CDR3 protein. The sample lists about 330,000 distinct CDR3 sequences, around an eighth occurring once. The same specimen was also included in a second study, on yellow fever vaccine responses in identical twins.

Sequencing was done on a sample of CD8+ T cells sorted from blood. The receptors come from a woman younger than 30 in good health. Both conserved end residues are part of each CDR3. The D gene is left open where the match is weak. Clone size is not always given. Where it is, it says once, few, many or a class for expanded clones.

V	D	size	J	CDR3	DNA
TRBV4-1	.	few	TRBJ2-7	CASSQGGDGFNEQYF	TGCGCCAGCAGCCAAGGAGGGGATGGTTTCAACGAGCAGTACTTC
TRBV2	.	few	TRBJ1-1	CASITNTEAFF	TGTGCCAGCATAACGAACACTGAAGCTTTCTTT
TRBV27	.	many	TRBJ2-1	CASSPPATVESSYNEQFF	TGTGCCAGCAGCCCTCCAGCGACGGTCGAGAGCTCCTACAATGAGCAGTTCTTC
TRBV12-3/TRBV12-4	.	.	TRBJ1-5	CASSFRWDGFSPQHF	TGTGCCAGCAGTTTTCGGTGGGACGGCTTTTCGCCCCAGCATTTT
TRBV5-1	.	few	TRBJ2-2	CASSFSGYTGELFF	TGCGCCAGCAGCTTTTCAGGGTACACCGGGGAGCTGTTTTTT
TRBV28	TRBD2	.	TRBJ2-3	CASSLWLAGGPDTQYF	TGTGCCAGCAGTTTGTGGCTAGCGGGGGGCCCGGATACGCAGTATTTT
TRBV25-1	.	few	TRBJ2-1	CASSDMASSSYNEQFF	TGTGCCAGCAGTGATATGGCGTCGAGCTCCTACAATGAGCAGTTCTTC
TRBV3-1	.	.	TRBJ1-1	CASSQRPGPSDTEAFF	TGTGCCAGCAGCCAGCGACCGGGACCTTCGGACACTGAAGCTTTCTTT
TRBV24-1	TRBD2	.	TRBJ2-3	CATSDLGLAGADTQYF	TGTGCCACCAGTGATTTGGGACTAGCGGGGGCTGATACGCAGTATTTT
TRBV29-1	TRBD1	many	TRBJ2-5	CSGGTVQETQYF	TGCAGCGGGGGGACAGTCCAAGAGACCCAGTACTTC
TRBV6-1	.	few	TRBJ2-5	CASSEAMGTQETQYF	TGTGCCAGCAGTGAAGCGATGGGAACCCAAGAGACCCAGTACTTC
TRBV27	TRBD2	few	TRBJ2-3	CASSSPRFSGIIDTQYF	TGTGCCAGCAGTTCCCCAAGGTTTAGCGGGATTATAGATACGCAGTATTTT
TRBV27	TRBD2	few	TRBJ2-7	CASSQRLAYYEQYF	TGTGCCAGCAGCCAGAGACTAGCGTACTACGAGCAGTACTTC
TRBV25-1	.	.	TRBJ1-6	CASSVSGTDSPLHF	TGTGCCAGCAGTGTTTCAGGGACGGATTCACCCCTCCACTTT
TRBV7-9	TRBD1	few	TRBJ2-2	CASRPQGADGELFF	TGTGCCAGCAGACCCCAGGGGGCCGACGGGGAGCTGTTTTTT
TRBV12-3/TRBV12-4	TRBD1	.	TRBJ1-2	CASSTRDRDFLNYGYTF	TGTGCCAGCAGTACCCGGGACAGGGACTTTCTTAACTATGGCTACACCTTC
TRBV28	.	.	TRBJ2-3	CASSLSDRTDTQYF	TGTGCCAGCAGTTTATCGGATCGCACAGATACGCAGTATTTT
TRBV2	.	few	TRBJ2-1	CASSEDLGPNQRQFF	TGTGCCAGCAGTGAAGATTTGGGGCCGAACCAAAGGCAGTTCTTC
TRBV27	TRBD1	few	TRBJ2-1	CASRPTDRVGHNEQFF	TGTGCCAGCAGGCCAACCGACAGGGTTGGTCACAATGAGCAGTTCTTC
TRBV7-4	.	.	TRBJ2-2	CTFCLPFFRWDNTGELFF	TGTACCTTCTGTTTACCCTTTTTTCGGTGGGATAACACCGGGGAGCTGTTTTTT
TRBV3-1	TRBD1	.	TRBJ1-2	CASSSDRGSHYGYTF	TGTGCCAGCAGCTCCGACAGGGGAAGCCACTATGGCTACACCTTC
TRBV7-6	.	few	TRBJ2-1	CASSPTVTHSSYNEQFF	TGTGCCAGCAGCCCCACAGTTACTCATAGCTCCTACAATGAGCAGTTCTTC
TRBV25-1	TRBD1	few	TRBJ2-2	CASSTGGASGELFF	TGTGCCAGCAGTACAGGGGGCGCGAGCGGGGAGCTGTTTTTT
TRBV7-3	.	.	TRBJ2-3	CASSLTGGPTDTQYF	TGTGCCAGCAGCTTAACGGGCGGACCCACAGATACGCAGTATTTT
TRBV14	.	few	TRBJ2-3	CASSHRGAGTQYF	TGTGCCAGCAGCCACCGGGGGGCAGGGACGCAGTATTTT
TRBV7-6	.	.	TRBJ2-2	CASSALLGAGELFF	TGTGCCAGCAGCGCGTTATTAGGCGCCGGGGAGCTGTTTTTT
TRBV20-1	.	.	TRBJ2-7	CSARETGTEYEQYF	TGCAGTGCTAGAGAAACCGGGACTGAGTACGAGCAGTACTTC
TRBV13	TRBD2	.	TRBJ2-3	CASSTLSGVSTDTQYF	TGTGCCAGCAGCACCCTTAGCGGGGTTAGCACAGATACGCAGTATTTT
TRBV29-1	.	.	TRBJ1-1	CSVESGDTEAFF	TGCAGCGTTGAGTCGGGGGACACTGAAGCTTTCTTT
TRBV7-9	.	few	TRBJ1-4	CASSLPDQEKLFF	TGTGCCAGCAGCTTACCGGACCAGGAAAAACTGTTTTTT
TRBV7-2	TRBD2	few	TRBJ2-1	CASSQTSWGDNEQFF	TGTGCCAGCAGCCAGACTAGCTGGGGGGACAATGAGCAGTTCTTC
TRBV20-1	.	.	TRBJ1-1	CSARITGWDTEAFF	TGCAGTGCTAGAATTACAGGGTGGGACACTGAAGCTTTCTTT
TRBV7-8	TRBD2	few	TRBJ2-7	CASSRASGSYISYEQYF	TGTGCCAGCAGCCGCGCTAGCGGGAGCTATATCTCCTACGAGCAGTACTTC
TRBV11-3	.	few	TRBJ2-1	CASSLRRGVDNEQFF	TGTGCCAGCAGCTTAAGGAGGGGGGTAGACAATGAGCAGTTCTTC
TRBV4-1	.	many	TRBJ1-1	CASSQGIFLTAEAFF	TGCGCCAGCAGCCAAGGGATCTTTCTGACGGCTGAAGCTTTCTTT